This T cell receptor beta chain was observed in a study of early T cells in non-severe SARS-CoV-2 infection. Ten or more counts support this clonotype. Germline V gene data show CDR1 as DFQATT and CDR2 as SNEGSKA (reference sequence). CDR3 size: 14 residues. V lost 1 base to trimming and J lost 5 bases, with 14 bases between them. Via MiXCR, TCRdb re-called the 5' RACE reads, giving one row per CDR3 protein. The repertoire includes about 55,000 distinct CDR3 sequences, around 12% of them detected once, and about 4% sits in the top ten. The chain is built from TRBV20-1 and TRBJ1-1; D possibly corresponds to TRBD1 (5 bases). The source material was whole blood. The TCR was taken from an adult who was a healthcare worker with PCR-confirmed SARS-CoV-2 infection or an uninfected control (not recorded which). CDR3 in DNA: TGCAGTGCTAGAGGGGGAGGGGCACGGACTGAAGCTTTCTTT. Encoded protein: CSARGGGARTEAFF.